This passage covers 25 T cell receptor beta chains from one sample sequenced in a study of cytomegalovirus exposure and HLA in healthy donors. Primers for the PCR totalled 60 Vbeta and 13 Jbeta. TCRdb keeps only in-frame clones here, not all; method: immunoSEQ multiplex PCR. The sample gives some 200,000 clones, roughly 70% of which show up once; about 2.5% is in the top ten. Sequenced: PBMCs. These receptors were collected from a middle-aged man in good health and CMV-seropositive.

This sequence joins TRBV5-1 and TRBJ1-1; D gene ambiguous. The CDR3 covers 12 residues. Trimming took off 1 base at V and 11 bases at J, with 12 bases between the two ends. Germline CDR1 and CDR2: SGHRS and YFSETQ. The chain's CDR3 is CASSLSPGAAFF. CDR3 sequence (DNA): TGCGCCAGCAGCTTGTCTCCGGGAGCGGCTTTCTTT.

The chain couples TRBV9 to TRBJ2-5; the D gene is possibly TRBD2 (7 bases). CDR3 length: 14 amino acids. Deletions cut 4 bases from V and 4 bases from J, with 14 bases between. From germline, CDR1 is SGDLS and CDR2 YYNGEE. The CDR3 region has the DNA TGTGCCAGCAGCCCAAGGGGGGGGACAGAGACCCAGTACTTC. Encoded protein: CASSPRGGTETQYF.

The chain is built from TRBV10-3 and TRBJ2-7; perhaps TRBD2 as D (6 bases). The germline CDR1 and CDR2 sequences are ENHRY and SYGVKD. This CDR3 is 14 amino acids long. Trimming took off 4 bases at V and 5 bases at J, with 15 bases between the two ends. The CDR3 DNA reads TGTGCCATCAGTGTGACGGGGGAATCCCACGAGCAGTACTTC. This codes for CAISVTGESHEQYF.

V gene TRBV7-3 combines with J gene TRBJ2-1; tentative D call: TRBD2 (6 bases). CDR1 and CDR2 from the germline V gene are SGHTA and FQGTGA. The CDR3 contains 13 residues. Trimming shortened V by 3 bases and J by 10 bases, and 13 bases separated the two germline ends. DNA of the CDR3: TGTGCCAGCAGCTTGAGGAGGGAAGGCGAGCAGTTCTTC. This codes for CASSLRREGEQFF.

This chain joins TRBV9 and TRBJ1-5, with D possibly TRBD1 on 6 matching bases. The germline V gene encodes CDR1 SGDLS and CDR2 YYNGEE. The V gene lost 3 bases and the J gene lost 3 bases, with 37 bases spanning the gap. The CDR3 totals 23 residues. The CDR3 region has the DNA TGTGCCAGCAGCGAGGGGCCGAGGGGGGGGGCCCCAAGCTCTATGCTCAACAATCAGCCCCAGCATTTT. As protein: CASSEGPRGGAPSSMLNNQPQHF.

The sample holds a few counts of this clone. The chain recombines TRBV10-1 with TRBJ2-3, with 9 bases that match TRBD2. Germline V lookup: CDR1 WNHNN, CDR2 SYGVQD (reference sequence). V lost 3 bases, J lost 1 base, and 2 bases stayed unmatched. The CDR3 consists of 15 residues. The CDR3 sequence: CASSERTSGTDTQYF. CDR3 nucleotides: TGCGCCAGCAGTGAAAGGACTAGCGGCACAGATACGCAGTATTTT.

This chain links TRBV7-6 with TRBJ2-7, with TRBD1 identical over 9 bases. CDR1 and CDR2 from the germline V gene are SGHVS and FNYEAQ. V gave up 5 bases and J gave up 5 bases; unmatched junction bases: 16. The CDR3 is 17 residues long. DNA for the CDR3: TGTGCCAGCAGCCAGCAAGCACCGGGACAGGGCCTCCACGAGCAGTACTTC. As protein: CASSQQAPGQGLHEQYF.

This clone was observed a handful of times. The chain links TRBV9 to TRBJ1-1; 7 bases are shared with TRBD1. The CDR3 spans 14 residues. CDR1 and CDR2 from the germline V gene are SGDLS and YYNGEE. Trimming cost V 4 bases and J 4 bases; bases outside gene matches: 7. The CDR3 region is CASSSQGSGTEAFF. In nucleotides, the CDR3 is TGTGCCAGCAGCTCACAGGGGTCGGGCACTGAAGCTTTCTTT.

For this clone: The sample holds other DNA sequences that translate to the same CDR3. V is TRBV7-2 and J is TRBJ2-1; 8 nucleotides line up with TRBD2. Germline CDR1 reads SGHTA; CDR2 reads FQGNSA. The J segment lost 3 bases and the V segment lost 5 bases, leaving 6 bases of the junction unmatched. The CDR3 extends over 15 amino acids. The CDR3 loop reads CASSRTSGVYNEQFF. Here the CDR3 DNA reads TGTGCCAGCAGCCGTACTAGCGGAGTCTACAATGAGCAGTTCTTC.

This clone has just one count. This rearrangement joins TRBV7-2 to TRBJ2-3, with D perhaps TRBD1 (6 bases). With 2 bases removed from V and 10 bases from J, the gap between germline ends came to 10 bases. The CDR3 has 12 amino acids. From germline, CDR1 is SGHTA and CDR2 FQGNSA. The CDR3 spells CASSLQGIAQYF. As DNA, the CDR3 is TGTGCCAGCAGCTTACAGGGGATCGCGCAGTATTTT.

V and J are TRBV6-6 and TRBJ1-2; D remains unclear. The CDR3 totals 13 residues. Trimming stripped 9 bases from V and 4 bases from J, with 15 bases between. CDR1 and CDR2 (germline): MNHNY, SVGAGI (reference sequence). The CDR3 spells CASIGSAGYGYTF. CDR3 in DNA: TGTGCCAGTATTGGCTCGGCGGGCTATGGCTACACCTTC.

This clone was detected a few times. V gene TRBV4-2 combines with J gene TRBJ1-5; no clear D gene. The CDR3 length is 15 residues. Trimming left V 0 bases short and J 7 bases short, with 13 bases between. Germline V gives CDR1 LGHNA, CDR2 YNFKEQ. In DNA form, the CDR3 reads TGTGCCAGCAGCCAAGAGAGAACATCGGGGCAGCCCCAGCATTTT. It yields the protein CASSQERTSGQPQHF.

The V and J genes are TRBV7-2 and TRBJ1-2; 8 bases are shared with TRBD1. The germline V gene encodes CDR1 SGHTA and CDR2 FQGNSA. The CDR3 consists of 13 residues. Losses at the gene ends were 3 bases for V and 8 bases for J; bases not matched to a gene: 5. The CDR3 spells CASSLDRVLGYTF. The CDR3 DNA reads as TGTGCCAGCAGCTTGGACAGGGTGTTGGGCTACACCTTC.

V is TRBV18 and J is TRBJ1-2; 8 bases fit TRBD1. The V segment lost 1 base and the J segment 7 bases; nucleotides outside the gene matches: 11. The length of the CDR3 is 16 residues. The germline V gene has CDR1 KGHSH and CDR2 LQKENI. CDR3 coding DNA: TGTGCCAGCTCACCACAAGTTATGGCAGGGGGCGGTGGCTACACCTTC. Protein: CASSPQVMAGGGGYTF.

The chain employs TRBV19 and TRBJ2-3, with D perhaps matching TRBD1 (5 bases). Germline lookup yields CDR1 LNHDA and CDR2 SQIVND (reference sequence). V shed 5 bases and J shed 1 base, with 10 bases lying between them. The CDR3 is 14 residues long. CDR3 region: CASSEGAGTDTQYF. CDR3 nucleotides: TGTGCCAGTAGTGAAGGGGCGGGCACAGATACGCAGTATTTT.

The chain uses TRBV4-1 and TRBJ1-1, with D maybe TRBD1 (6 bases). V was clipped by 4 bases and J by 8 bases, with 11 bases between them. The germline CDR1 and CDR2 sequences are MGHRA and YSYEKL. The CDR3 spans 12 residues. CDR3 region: CASSPDRSEAFF. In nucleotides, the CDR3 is TGCGCCAGCAGCCCAGACAGGTCCGAAGCTTTCTTT.

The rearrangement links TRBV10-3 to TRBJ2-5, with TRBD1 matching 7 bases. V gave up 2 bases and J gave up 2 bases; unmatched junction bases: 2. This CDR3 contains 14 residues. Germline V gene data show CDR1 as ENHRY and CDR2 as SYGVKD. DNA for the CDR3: TGTGCCATCAGTGAGAGGGGGCCTCAAGAGACCCAGTACTTC. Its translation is CAISERGPQETQYF.

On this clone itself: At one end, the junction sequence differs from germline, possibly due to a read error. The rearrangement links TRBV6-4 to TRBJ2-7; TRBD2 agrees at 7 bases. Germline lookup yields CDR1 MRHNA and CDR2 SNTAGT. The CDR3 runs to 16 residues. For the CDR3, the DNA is TGTGCCGGCAGTGACTCCCTAGCGGAGGCCCGCTACGAGCAGTACTTC. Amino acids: CAGSDSLAEARYEQYF.

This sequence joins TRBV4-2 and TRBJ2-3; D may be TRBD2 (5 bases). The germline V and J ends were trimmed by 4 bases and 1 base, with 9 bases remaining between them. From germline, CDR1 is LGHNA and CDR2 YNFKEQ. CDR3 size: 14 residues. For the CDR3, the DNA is TGTGCCAGCAGCCTGGAGGTGGGCACAGATACGCAGTATTTT. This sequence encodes CASSLEVGTDTQYF.

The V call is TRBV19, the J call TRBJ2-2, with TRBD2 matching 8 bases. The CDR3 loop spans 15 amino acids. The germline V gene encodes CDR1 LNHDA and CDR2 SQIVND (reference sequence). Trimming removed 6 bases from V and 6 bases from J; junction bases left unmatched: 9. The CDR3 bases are TGTGCCAGTAGACCGGGACTAGTAAGTGCCGGGGAGCTGTTTTTT. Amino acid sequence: CASRPGLVSAGELFF. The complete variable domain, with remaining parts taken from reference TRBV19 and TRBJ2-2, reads DGGITQSPKYLFRKEGQNVTLSCEQNLNHDAMYWYRQDPGQGLRLIYYSQIVNDFQKGDIAEGYSVSREKKESFPLTVTSAQKNPTAFYLCASRPGLVSAGELFFGEGSRLTVL.

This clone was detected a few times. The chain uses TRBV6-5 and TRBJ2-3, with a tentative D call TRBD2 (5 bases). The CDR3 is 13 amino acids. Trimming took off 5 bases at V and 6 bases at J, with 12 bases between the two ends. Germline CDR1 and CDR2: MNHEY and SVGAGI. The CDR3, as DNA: TGTGCCAGCAGTCGGGGTTTCTCGGATACGCAGTATTTT. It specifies CASSRGFSDTQYF.

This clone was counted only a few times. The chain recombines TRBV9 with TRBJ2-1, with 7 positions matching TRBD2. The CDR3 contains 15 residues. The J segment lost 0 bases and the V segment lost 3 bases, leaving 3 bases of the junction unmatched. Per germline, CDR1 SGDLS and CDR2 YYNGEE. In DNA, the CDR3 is TGTGCCAGCAGCGAGAGCGGGGCCTCCTACAATGAGCAGTTCTTC. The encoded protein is CASSESGASYNEQFF.

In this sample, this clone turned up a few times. CDR3 coding DNA: TGTGCCAGCAGTTTATCGCGCTTGGATAGCGGGGGGCGAGAGCAGTTCTTC. It specifies CASSLSRLDSGGREQFF. The V call is TRBV27, the J call TRBJ2-1; TRBD2 matches at 10 bases. The CDR3 is made up of 17 amino acids. V lost 0 bases, J lost 10 bases, and 12 bases stayed unmatched. CDR1 and CDR2 (germline): MNHEY, SMNVEV (reference sequence).

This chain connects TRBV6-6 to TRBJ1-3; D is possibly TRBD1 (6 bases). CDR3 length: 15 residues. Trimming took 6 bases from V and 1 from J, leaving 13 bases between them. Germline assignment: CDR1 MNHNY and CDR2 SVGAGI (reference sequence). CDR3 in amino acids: CASSPMDSSGNTIYF. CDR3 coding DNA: TGTGCCAGCAGCCCCATGGACAGTTCTGGAAACACCATATATTTT.

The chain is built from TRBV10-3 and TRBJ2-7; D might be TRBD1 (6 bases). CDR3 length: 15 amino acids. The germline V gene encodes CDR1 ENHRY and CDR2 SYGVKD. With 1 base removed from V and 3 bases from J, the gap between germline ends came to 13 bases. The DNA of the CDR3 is TGTGCCATCAGTGAGTACGACAGGAAGAACTACGAGCAGTACTTC. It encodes CAISEYDRKNYEQYF.